These 26 T cell receptor beta chains share one sample of origin, sequenced in a study of shared T cell receptors in the human thymus. The protocol was immunoSEQ multiplex PCR, while the TCRdb copy is restricted to in-frame clones and leaves out a portion. In the table there are 720,000 or so clones, approximately 85% of which are singletons. The data also belong to a second study, concerning human thymus T cells.

The sequencing sample was made of thymocytes. Source of these receptors: a girl under three years old with a congenital heart defect.

This chain uses TRBV13 with TRBJ2-4; 7 bases agree with TRBD1. This CDR3 has 18 amino acids. The V gene's germline CDR1 is PRHDT and CDR2 FYEKMQ (reference sequence). Trimming cost V 3 bases and J 0 bases; bases outside gene matches: 11. The CDR3 loop is CASSFEDRKGLAKNIQYF. CDR3 DNA sequence: TGTGCCAGCAGCTTCGAGGACAGGAAAGGACTAGCCAAAAACATTCAGTACTTC.

The chain couples TRBV7-4 to TRBJ1-1; 8 nucleotides agree with TRBD1. Germline values: CDR1 SGHVT, CDR2 SQSDAQ. This CDR3 is 18 amino acids long. V lost 3 bases, J lost 0 bases, and 12 bases stayed unmatched. The CDR3 loop is CASSFRQGNFPLNTEAFF. CDR3 sequence (DNA): TGTGCCAGCAGCTTTCGACAGGGGAATTTCCCACTGAACACTGAAGCTTTCTTT.

The chain links TRBV7-8 to TRBJ1-6; D is uncertain. CDR1 is SGHVS and CDR2 is FQNEAQ in the germline V gene. The V gene lost 2 bases and the J gene lost 2 bases, with 7 bases spanning the gap. The CDR3 is 15 residues long. CDR3 region: CASSLSGPYNSPLHF. The CDR3 coding sequence is TGTGCCAGCAGCTTATCAGGTCCCTATAATTCACCCCTCCACTTT.

The rearrangement joins TRBV10-1 to TRBJ1-5, with 10 nucleotides matching TRBD1. V was clipped by 6 bases and J by 4 bases; unmatched bases: 6. The CDR3 has 15 residues. Germline-derived CDR1 and CDR2 are WNHNN and SYGVQD (reference sequence). CDR3 in amino acids: CASSARTGGNQPQHF. The CDR3 nucleotides are TGCGCCAGCAGCGCGAGGACAGGGGGGAATCAGCCCCAGCATTTT.

J is TRBJ1-6 and V is TRBV19; possibly TRBD1 for D (6 bases). V lost 6 bases to trimming and J lost 5 bases, with 17 bases between them. Germline V gives CDR1 LNHDA, CDR2 SQIVND (reference sequence). The CDR3 is 16 amino acids. The CDR3 region is CASSSEIAGDNSPLHF. In DNA form, the CDR3 reads TGTGCCAGTAGCTCCGAAATCGCAGGGGATAATTCACCCCTCCACTTT.

In its sample, this clone was seen once. This chain joins TRBV6-5 and TRBJ2-1; D is perhaps TRBD1 (5 bases). The CDR3 runs 15 residues. Trimming cost V 5 bases and J 2 bases, with 13 bases left between them. The germline V gene has CDR1 MNHEY and CDR2 SVGAGI. As DNA, the CDR3 is TGTGCCAGCAGTCGCAGGGTGGGCGCCTACAATGAGCAGTTCTTC. As protein: CASSRRVGAYNEQFF.

The CDR3 DNA reads TGTGCCAGCAGCTCCCAAGGGCAGGGGGGCCACAATGAGCAGTTCTTC. It translates to CASSSQGQGGHNEQFF. The chain couples TRBV11-3 to TRBJ2-1; perhaps TRBD1 as D (7 bases). Trimming shortened V by 4 bases and J by 5 bases, and 18 bases separated the two germline ends. CDR1 and CDR2 from the germline V gene are SGHNT and YENEEA. The CDR3 extends over 16 amino acids.

The chain combines TRBV5-6 with TRBJ1-2; 8 nucleotides match TRBD1. Germline CDR1 SGHDT, CDR2 YYEEEE. V lost 3 bases and J lost 5; bases outside the gene matches: 9. The CDR3 is made up of 15 amino acids. For the CDR3, the DNA is TGTGCCAGCAGCTCCCCGGGACAGGACTTATATGGCTACACCTTC. This gives the protein CASSSPGQDLYGYTF.

CDR3 coding DNA: TGTGCCAGCTTGTCCGGGCTACAAAGGGGGACCCAGTACTTC. The encoded protein is CASLSGLQRGTQYF. V is TRBV6-1 and J is TRBJ2-5; tentative D call: TRBD1 (5 bases). Between the trimmed V and J ends, which lost 8 bases and 7 bases, there was a span of 20 bases. The CDR3 has 14 residues. The V gene's germline CDR1 is MNHNS and CDR2 SASEGT.

CDR3 coding DNA: TGCGCCAGCAGCCAAAGGCGGACTAGCGGGACCTGGGTAGATACGCAGTATTTT. Its translation is CASSQRRTSGTWVDTQYF. V gene TRBV4-3 combines with J gene TRBJ2-3, with TRBD2 matching 12 bases. The CDR3 extends over 18 amino acids. V shed 2 bases and J 5 bases; nucleotides not matched to a gene: 11. CDR1 and CDR2 from the germline V gene are LGHNA and YSLEER.

The chain recombines TRBV4-1 with TRBJ1-5; tentative D call: TRBD1 (5 bases). The germline CDR1 and CDR2 sequences are MGHRA and YSYEKL. The CDR3 loop spans 19 amino acids. Deletions cut 3 bases from V and 5 bases from J, with 26 bases between. CDR3 region: CASSHKRVTGAFPHQPQHF. The CDR3 nucleotides are TGCGCCAGCAGCCACAAAAGGGTCACAGGCGCCTTTCCCCATCAGCCCCAGCATTTT.

V usage is TRBV29-1 and J usage is TRBJ1-2, with 9 bases identical to TRBD1. The V gene's germline CDR1 is SQVTM and CDR2 ANQGSEA. This CDR3 has 15 amino acids. Trimming took 3 bases from V and 6 from J; bases not matched to a gene: 11. The CDR3 protein is CSVDLGQGLFHGYTF. CDR3 nucleotides: TGCAGCGTTGATCTTGGACAGGGGCTGTTTCATGGCTACACCTTC.

The table lists this clone with a few counts. The chain combines TRBV6-6 with TRBJ1-1; possibly TRBD1 for D (6 bases). Germline V gene data show CDR1 as MNHNY and CDR2 as SVGAGI (reference sequence). The CDR3 sequence is 16 residues long. Trimming removed 6 bases from V and 1 base from J, with 18 bases in between. DNA for the CDR3: TGTGCCAGCAGCTTCAGCCGACAGGCGCCGAACACTGAAGCTTTCTTT. This sequence encodes CASSFSRQAPNTEAFF.

V usage is TRBV14 and J usage is TRBJ1-4; the D is unclear. This CDR3 contains 11 residues. Trimming cost V 1 base and J 8 bases, with 2 bases left between them. The germline V gene has CDR1 SGHDN and CDR2 FVKESK. The CDR3 sequence is CASSQAEKLFF. CDR3 DNA sequence: TGTGCCAGCAGCCAAGCAGAAAAACTGTTTTTT. The full variable domain, completed using reference TRBV14 and TRBJ1-4, is EAGVTQFPSHSVIEKGQTVTLRCDPISGHDNLYWYRRVMGKEIKFLLHFVKESKQDESGMPNNRFLAERTGGTYSTLKVQPAELEDSGVYFCASSQAEKLFFGSGTQLSVL.

This clone was detected a few times. In the same sample, other DNA sequences code for this CDR3. The DNA for the CDR3 is TGTGCCAGCAGTCTGACGGACAGTCTCTATGGCTACACCTTC. This encodes CASSLTDSLYGYTF. The chain employs TRBV28 and TRBJ1-2; possible D gene TRBD1, 6 bases. V was shortened by 5 bases and J by 4 bases, with 14 bases between the two germline ends. CDR1 and CDR2 from the germline V gene are MDHEN and SYDVKM. The CDR3 has 14 residues.

This chain connects TRBV28 to TRBJ1-3; no reliable D call. CDR1 and CDR2 from the germline V gene are MDHEN and SYDVKM. V was shortened by 9 bases and J by 2 bases, with 8 bases between the two germline ends. The CDR3 length is 12 residues. The CDR3 DNA reads as TGTGCCAGTCATACACCTGGAAACACCATATATTTT. It is translated as CASHTPGNTIYF.

This chain uses TRBV5-8 with TRBJ1-1; a possible D gene is TRBD1 (6 bases). The CDR3 runs 14 residues. V lost 4 bases and J 2 bases, leaving 12 bases between the germline ends. Germline loops: CDR1 SGHTS, CDR2 YDEGEE. In DNA, the CDR3 is TGTGCCAGCAGCGTACCACAGGGAAACACTGAAGCTTTCTTT. This encodes CASSVPQGNTEAFF.

The chain links TRBV5-4 to TRBJ2-7, with TRBD1 identical over 8 bases. The germline V gene encodes CDR1 SGHNT and CDR2 YYREEE (reference sequence). V lost 0 bases to trimming and J lost 7 bases; unmatched junction nucleotides: 9. The CDR3 contains 15 residues. As DNA, the CDR3 is TGTGCCAGCAGCTTGGAACCCAGGGGGCCTGGGGAGCAGTACTTC. Translated, it gives CASSLEPRGPGEQYF.

The V call is TRBV12-5, the J call TRBJ2-7; a possible D gene is TRBD1 (6 bases). Germline-derived CDR1 and CDR2 are LGHNT and FRNRAP. V was pared by 6 bases and J by 9 bases, with 18 bases between. There are 13 residues in the CDR3. DNA of the CDR3: TGTGCTAGTGGGATACAGGGTGGGGTCGGGCAGTACTTC. Its translation: CASGIQGGVGQYF. Using reference TRBV12-5 and TRBJ2-7 for the parts outside the CDR3, the full variable domain is DARVTQTPRHKVTEMGQEVTMRCQPILGHNTVFWYRQTMMQGLELLAYFRNRAPLDDSGMPKDRFSAEMPDATLATLKIQPSEPRDSAVYFCASGIQGGVGQYFGPGTRLTVT.

This clone was observed a single time. The V gene is TRBV12-5, the J gene TRBJ1-6; perhaps TRBD1 as D (6 bases). Between the trimmed V and J ends, which lost 7 bases and 5 bases, there was a span of 12 bases. There are 14 residues in the CDR3. From germline, CDR1 is LGHNT and CDR2 FRNRAP. The CDR3 DNA reads as TGTGCTAGTGCCGTGGGGGGGCATAATTCACCCCTCCACTTT. It translates to CASAVGGHNSPLHF.

This clone has just one count. The chain combines TRBV5-6 with TRBJ1-6, with 7 positions matching TRBD1. Germline CDR1 reads SGHDT; CDR2 reads YYEEEE. CDR3 length: 14 amino acids. V lost 4 bases, J lost 10 bases, and 8 bases stayed unmatched. The chain's CDR3 is CASSHRGHTSPLHF. The CDR3 DNA is TGTGCCAGCAGCCACAGGGGTCATACGTCACCCCTCCACTTT.

The J gene is TRBJ1-1, the V gene TRBV2; tentatively, D is TRBD1 (5 bases). Germline lookup yields CDR1 SNHLY and CDR2 FYNNEI. Trimming removed 7 bases at V and 1 base at J, with 19 bases between. The CDR3 consists of 16 residues. The DNA for the CDR3 is TGTGCCAGCAATTCCACGACGGGACTCAAGAACACTGAAGCTTTCTTT. It translates to CASNSTTGLKNTEAFF.

The chain carries TRBV7-2 and TRBJ1-2; tentatively, D is TRBD1 (5 bases). V shed 3 bases and J shed 7 bases, with 21 bases lying between them. The CDR3 covers 16 residues. CDR1 is SGHTA and CDR2 is FQGNSA in the germline V gene. CDR3 sequence: CASSLSRPSFRGGYTF. The CDR3 DNA reads TGTGCCAGCAGCTTGTCCCGACCCTCGTTTAGGGGTGGCTACACCTTC.

The genes are TRBV6-1 and TRBJ2-7; weak D call: TRBD2 (6 bases). The CDR3 has 13 residues. Looked up from germline, CDR1 is MNHNS and CDR2 is SASEGT. Trimming removed 4 bases at V and 7 bases at J, with 14 bases between. CDR3 in DNA: TGTGCCAGCAGTGTACCAGGGACTTATGAGCAGTACTTC. Translating it yields CASSVPGTYEQYF.

The gene calls are TRBV5-8 and TRBJ1-6; TRBD1 agrees at 8 bases. The CDR3 extends over 19 amino acids. The germline V gene has CDR1 SGHTS and CDR2 YDEGEE. V dropped 0 bases and J dropped 5; count of bases not matched to a gene: 13. The DNA for the CDR3 is TGTGCCAGCAGCTTGGTGGGGGGGATAACAGGGGGAAATAATTCACCCCTCCACTTT. Translating gives CASSLVGGITGGNNSPLHF. Using reference TRBV5-8 and TRBJ1-6 for the parts outside the CDR3, the full variable domain is EAGVTQSPTHLIKTRGQQATLRCSPISGHTSVYWYQQALGLGLQFLLWYDEGEERNRGNFPPRFSGRQFPNYSSELNVNALELEDSALYLCASSLVGGITGGNNSPLHFGNGTRLTVT.

The V gene is TRBV18, the J gene TRBJ2-7, with 8 bases fitting TRBD1. Germline CDR1 KGHSH, CDR2 LQKENI. This CDR3 contains 15 residues. After removal of 0 bases from V and 6 bases from J, the junction contained 7 bases not matched to a gene. CDR3 sequence reads: CASSPPGQGDCEQYF. CDR3 nucleotide sequence: TGTGCCAGCTCACCACCAGGACAGGGAGATTGCGAGCAGTACTTC.